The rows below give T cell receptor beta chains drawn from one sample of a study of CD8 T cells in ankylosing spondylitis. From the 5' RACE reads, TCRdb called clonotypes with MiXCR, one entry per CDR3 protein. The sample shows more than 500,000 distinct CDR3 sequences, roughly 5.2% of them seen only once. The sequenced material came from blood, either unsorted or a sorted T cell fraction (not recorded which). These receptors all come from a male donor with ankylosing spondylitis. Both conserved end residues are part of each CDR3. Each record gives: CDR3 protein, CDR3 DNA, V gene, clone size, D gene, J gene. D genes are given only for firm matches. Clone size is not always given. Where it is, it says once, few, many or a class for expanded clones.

CASSDDSQGQRSTDTQYF TGTGCCAGCAGCGACGATTCACAAGGACAGCGAAGCACAGATACGCAGTATTTT TRBV25-1 many . TRBJ2-3
CASSLGTGIPYEQYF TGCGCCAGCAGCCTAGGGACAGGGATTCCCTACGAGCAGTACTTC TRBV5-1 many TRBD1 TRBJ2-7
CSVAAGLAGVYNEQFF TGCAGCGTTGCAGCGGGACTAGCGGGAGTCTACAATGAGCAGTTCTTC TRBV29-1 many TRBD2 TRBJ2-1
CASSEWRDEPYEQYF TGCGCCAGCAGTGAGTGGAGAGATGAACCCTACGAGCAGTACTTC TRBV10-1 . . TRBJ2-7
CASSSPSGGRQETQYF TGTGCCAGCAGTTCGCCATCAGGGGGGCGCCAAGAGACCCAGTACTTC TRBV28 many . TRBJ2-5
CSARDDGRGNEKLFF TGCAGTGCTAGAGATGACGGCAGGGGGAATGAAAAACTGTTTTTT TRBV20-1 many TRBD1 TRBJ1-4
CASSGTAYEQYF TGTGCCAGCAGCGGGACAGCCTACGAGCAGTACTTC TRBV7-2 few TRBD1 TRBJ2-7
CASSVATWGTSGGYNEQFF TGTGCCAGCAGCGTAGCTACATGGGGGACTAGCGGGGGCTACAATGAGCAGTTCTTC TRBV9 many TRBD2 TRBJ2-1
CASSLATVINQPQHF TGTGCCAGCAGCTTGGCGACAGTGATCAATCAGCCCCAGCATTTT TRBV5-6 many . TRBJ1-5
CASSASEGLGSYNEQFF TGTGCCAGCAGTGCCTCGGAGGGACTGGGCTCCTACAATGAGCAGTTCTTC TRBV12-3/TRBV12-4 many . TRBJ2-1
CSVRGISEPLHF TGCAGCGTCAGGGGGATTTCTGAACCCCTCCACTTT TRBV29-1 many TRBD1 TRBJ1-6
CASRAANSGNTIYF TGTGCCAGCAGGGCGGCCAACTCTGGAAACACCATATATTTT TRBV6-1 many . TRBJ1-3
CSARRGPGLAGAWQETQYF TGCAGTGCTAGGAGGGGGCCGGGACTAGCGGGAGCTTGGCAAGAGACCCAGTACTTC TRBV20-1 few TRBD2 TRBJ2-5
CSARRTSDSYEQYF TGCAGTGCTAGAAGGACTAGCGACTCCTACGAGCAGTACTTC TRBV20-1 few TRBD2 TRBJ2-7
CASSLLRRSSTDTQYF TGTGCCAGCAGCTTACTTAGACGTTCTAGCACAGATACGCAGTATTTT TRBV7-8 . . TRBJ2-3
CSVYREGEKLFF TGCAGTGTCTACAGGGAAGGGGAAAAACTGTTTTTT TRBV20-1 many . TRBJ1-4
CAISDDRVEYGYTF TGTGCCATCAGTGATGACAGGGTAGAGTATGGCTACACCTTC TRBV10-3 many TRBD1 TRBJ1-2
CASSPGSLWDQPLHF TGTGCCAGCTCACCAGGGTCCCTGTGGGACCAACCCCTCCACTTT TRBV18 many . TRBJ1-6
CASSLRGSSDKGPADTQYF TGTGCCAGCAGTTTGCGTGGATCTAGCGACAAGGGGCCCGCAGATACGCAGTATTTT TRBV12-3/TRBV12-4 few . TRBJ2-3
CSARDPSSYEQYF TGCAGTGCTAGAGATCCGAGCTCCTACGAGCAGTACTTC TRBV20-1 many . TRBJ2-7
CASSQAGTSKYNEQFF TGTGCCAGCAGCCAAGCCGGGACTAGTAAGTACAATGAGCAGTTCTTC TRBV14 few TRBD2 TRBJ2-1
CASSSSDGYNEQFF TGTGCCAGCAGTTCCTCGGACGGTTACAATGAGCAGTTCTTC TRBV28 many . TRBJ2-1
CASSLNEVEQFF TGTGCCAGCAGCTTAAATGAGGTAGAGCAGTTCTTC TRBV7-9 many . TRBJ2-1
CASIVISPNTEAFF TGTGCCAGCATCGTCATATCGCCGAACACTGAAGCTTTCTTT TRBV12-3/TRBV12-4 many . TRBJ1-1
CASLRDRGRRKLFF TGTGCCAGCCTTCGGGACAGGGGTCGGAGGAAACTGTTTTTT TRBV28 many TRBD1 TRBJ1-4
CASHKTVGALGYTF TGTGCCAGCCACAAGACGGTAGGGGCTCTCGGCTACACCTTC TRBV12-3/TRBV12-4 many . TRBJ1-2
CATSDLPSGSLDTQYF TGTGCCACCAGTGATTTGCCTAGCGGGAGTTTAGATACGCAGTATTTT TRBV24-1 many TRBD2 TRBJ2-3
CASSPARPGALGHTQYF TGTGCCAGCAGCCCCGCCCGGCCAGGGGCCCTGGGACATACGCAGTATTTT TRBV7-9 . . TRBJ2-3
CAVGGVQTGELFF TGTGCTGTTGGGGGCGTTCAAACCGGGGAGCTGTTTTTT TRBV28 few . TRBJ2-2
CASGSNYGYTF TGTGCCAGCGGATCTAACTATGGCTACACCTTC TRBV28 many . TRBJ1-2
CASSLRSSGGAYEQFF TGTGCCAGCAGCTTGAGATCCAGCGGGGGGGCCTATGAGCAGTTCTTC TRBV7-2 many TRBD2 TRBJ2-1
CASSLEPTEKLFF TGCGCCAGCAGCTTGGAACCGACCGAAAAACTGTTTTTT TRBV5-1 . . TRBJ1-4
CSVGAGEDQPQHF TGCAGCGTTGGGGCAGGGGAGGACCAGCCCCAGCATTTT TRBV29-1 many . TRBJ1-5
CASSNRRDMNTEAFF TGTGCCAGCAGTAATCGACGGGACATGAACACTGAAGCTTTCTTT TRBV6-5 few . TRBJ1-1
CASRKGQKNIQYF TGTGCCAGCAGAAAGGGACAGAAAAACATTCAGTACTTC TRBV28 many TRBD1 TRBJ2-4
CASSVAPSGSLYQETQYF TGTGCCAGCAGCGTAGCCCCTAGCGGGAGTCTGTACCAAGAGACCCAGTACTTC TRBV9 many TRBD2 TRBJ2-5